This TCR beta chain was obtained from a study of shared clonotypes between healthy human individuals. Overall study findings and caveats: Sharing across four donors was seen in around 5% of naive CD4 clonotypes.

To note about this clone: The antigen remains undetermined.

Germline CDR1 reads MNHEY; CDR2 reads SVGAGI. The CDR3 is 13 amino acids. The trim removed 6 bases at V and 5 bases at J, leaving 7 bases unmatched. The method was immunoSEQ multiplex PCR; TCRdb's version includes in-frame clones alone and lacks a portion of them. The sample lists roughly 2 million clones, approximately 96% occurring once. This sequence was found in a young man in good health. The sample consisted of naive CD4+ T cells sorted from blood. Subset in this sample: CD45RA+ positively selected. This chain links TRBV6-5 with TRBJ2-7; 7 bases are a match to TRBD1. This CDR3 reads CASSRQGDNEQYF. Here the CDR3 DNA reads TGTGCCAGCAGCCGACAGGGTGACAACGAGCAGTACTTC.